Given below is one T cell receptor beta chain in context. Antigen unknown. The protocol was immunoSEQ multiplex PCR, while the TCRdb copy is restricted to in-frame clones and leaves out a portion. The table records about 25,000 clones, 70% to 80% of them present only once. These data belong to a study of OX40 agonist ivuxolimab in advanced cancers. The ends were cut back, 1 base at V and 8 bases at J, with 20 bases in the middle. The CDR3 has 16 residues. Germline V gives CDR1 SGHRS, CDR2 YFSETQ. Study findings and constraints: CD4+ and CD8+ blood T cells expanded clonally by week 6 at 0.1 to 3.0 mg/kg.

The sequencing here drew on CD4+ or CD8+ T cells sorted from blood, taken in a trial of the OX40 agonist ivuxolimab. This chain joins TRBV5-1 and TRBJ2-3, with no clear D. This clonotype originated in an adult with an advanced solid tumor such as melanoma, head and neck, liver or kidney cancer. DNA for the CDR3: TGCGCCAGCAGCTTGTCGGCAGGACCAACAATAGGTACGCAGTATTTT. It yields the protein CASSLSAGPTIGTQYF.